This T cell receptor (beta chain) was sequenced in a study of blood T cell repertoires in COVID-19. Study at large: The study drew acute and convalescent COVID-19 samples from the United States, Italy and Spain. T cells, B-cell-depleted T cells, or PBMCs provided the cDNA or gDNA that served as material.

In the source study's methods: Nucleated cell counts were estimated from reference gene primer amplification. TCRdb's table, derived via immunoSEQ multiplex PCR, lists solely in-frame clones and lacks some. The DNA was the basis for D and trimming; V, J and clone size are from that table. The sample includes 150,000 to 200,000 clones, around four fifths of them seen just once. The sequenced sample was peripheral blood. The clonotype comes from a woman aged 80 or over with active or convalescent COVID-19.

In DNA form, the CDR3 reads TGCGCCAGCAGCTTGGGAGGGACAGGGAAGTTGGATACGCAGTATTTT. Residues: CASSLGGTGKLDTQYF. The rearrangement uses TRBV5-1 and TRBJ2-3; 9 bases are a match to TRBD1. Germline V lookup: CDR1 SGHRS, CDR2 YFSETQ. The CDR3 spans 16 residues. The trim removed 0 bases at V and 6 bases at J, leaving 8 bases unmatched.